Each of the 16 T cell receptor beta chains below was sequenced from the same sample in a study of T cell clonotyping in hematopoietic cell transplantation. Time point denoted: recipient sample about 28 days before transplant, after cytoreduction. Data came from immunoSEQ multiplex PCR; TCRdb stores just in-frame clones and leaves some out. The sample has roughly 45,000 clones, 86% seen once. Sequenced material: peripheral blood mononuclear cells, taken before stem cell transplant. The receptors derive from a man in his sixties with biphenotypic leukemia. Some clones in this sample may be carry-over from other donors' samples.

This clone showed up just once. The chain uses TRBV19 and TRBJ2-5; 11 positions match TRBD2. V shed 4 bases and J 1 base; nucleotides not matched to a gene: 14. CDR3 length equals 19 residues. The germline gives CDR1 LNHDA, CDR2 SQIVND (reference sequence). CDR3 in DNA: TGTGCCAGTAGTAAGCGGGGACAGAGGACTAGCGGGCCCCAAGAGACCCAGTACTTC. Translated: CASSKRGQRTSGPQETQYF.

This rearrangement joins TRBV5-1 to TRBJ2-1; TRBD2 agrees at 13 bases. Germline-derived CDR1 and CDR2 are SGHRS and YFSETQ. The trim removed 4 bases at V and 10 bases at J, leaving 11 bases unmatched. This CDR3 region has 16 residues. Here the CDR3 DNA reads TGCGCCAGCAGCCCCCGAAGGACTAGCGGGAGTCGGGAGCAGTTCTTC. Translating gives CASSPRRTSGSREQFF.

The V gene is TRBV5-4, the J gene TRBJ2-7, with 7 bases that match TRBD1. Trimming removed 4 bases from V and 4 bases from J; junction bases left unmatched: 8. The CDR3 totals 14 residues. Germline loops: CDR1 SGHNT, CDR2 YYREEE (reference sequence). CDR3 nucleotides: TGTGCCAGCAGCCAAGACAGGGAGCTTTACGAGCAGTACTTC. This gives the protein CASSQDRELYEQYF.

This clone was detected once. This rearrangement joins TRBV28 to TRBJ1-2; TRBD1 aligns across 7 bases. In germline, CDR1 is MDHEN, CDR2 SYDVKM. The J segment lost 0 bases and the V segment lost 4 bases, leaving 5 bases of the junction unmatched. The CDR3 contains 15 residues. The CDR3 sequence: CASSSRDSPNYGYTF. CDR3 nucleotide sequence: TGTGCCAGCAGTTCCCGGGACAGCCCTAACTATGGCTACACCTTC.

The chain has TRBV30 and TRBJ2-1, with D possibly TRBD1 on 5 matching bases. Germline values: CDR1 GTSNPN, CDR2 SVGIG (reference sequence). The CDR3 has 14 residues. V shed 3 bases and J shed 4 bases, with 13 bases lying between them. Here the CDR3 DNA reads TGTGCCTGGAGGCGTTCGGACACTTACAATGAGCAGTTCTTC. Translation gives CAWRRSDTYNEQFF.

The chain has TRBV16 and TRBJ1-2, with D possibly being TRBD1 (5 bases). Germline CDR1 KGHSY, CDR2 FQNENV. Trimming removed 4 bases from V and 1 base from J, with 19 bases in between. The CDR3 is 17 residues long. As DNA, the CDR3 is TGTGCCAGCAGCCCTCCGGGGCCTAGGATGGTTAACTATGGCTACACCTTC. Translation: CASSPPGPRMVNYGYTF.

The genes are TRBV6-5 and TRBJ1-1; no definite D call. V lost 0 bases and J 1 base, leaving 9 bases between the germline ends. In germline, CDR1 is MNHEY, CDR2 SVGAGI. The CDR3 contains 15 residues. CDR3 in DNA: TGTGCCAGCAGTTACTCGCTGGGAGGGAACACTGAAGCTTTCTTT. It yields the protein CASSYSLGGNTEAFF.

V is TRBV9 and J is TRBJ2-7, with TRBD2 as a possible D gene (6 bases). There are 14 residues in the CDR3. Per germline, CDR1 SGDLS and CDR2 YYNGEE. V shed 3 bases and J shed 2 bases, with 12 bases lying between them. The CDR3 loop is CASSARDLAYEQYF. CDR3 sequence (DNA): TGTGCCAGCAGCGCCCGGGACTTGGCCTACGAGCAGTACTTC. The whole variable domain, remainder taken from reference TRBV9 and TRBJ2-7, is DSGVTQTPKHLITATGQRVTLRCSPRSGDLSVYWYQQSLDQGLQFLIQYYNGEERAKGNILERFSAQQFPDLHSELNLSSLELGDSALYFCASSARDLAYEQYFGPGTRLTVT.

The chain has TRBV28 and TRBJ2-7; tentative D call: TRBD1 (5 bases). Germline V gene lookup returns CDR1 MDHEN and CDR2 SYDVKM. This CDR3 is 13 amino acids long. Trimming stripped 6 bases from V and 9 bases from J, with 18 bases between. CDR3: CASSLLGAFGQYF. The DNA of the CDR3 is TGTGCCAGCAGCCTTCTAGGGGCCTTCGGGCAGTACTTC.

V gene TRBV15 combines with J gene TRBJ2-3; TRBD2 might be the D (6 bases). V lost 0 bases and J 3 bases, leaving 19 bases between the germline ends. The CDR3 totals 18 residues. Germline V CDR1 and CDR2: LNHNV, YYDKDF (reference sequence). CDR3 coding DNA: TGTGCCACCAGCAGAGAACAGGACTACCGCGTATTGACAGATACGCAGTATTTT. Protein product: CATSREQDYRVLTDTQYF.

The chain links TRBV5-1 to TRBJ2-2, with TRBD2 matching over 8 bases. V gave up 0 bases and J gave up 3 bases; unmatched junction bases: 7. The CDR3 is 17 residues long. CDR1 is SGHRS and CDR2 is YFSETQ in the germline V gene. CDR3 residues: CASSLGPAGVDTGELFF. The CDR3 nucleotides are TGCGCCAGCAGCTTGGGACCAGCGGGAGTGGACACCGGGGAGCTGTTTTTT.

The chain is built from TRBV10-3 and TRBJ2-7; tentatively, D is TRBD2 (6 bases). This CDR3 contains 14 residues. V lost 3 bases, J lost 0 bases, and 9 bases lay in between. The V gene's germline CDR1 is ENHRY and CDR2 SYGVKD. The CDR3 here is CAISEGGDSYEQYF. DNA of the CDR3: TGTGCCATCAGTGAAGGAGGGGACTCCTACGAGCAGTACTTC.

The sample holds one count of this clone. The CDR3 sequence: CASSEGGGEGTEAFF. In DNA, the CDR3 is TGTGCCAGCAGTGAAGGGGGGGGTGAGGGCACTGAAGCTTTCTTT. The gene calls are TRBV6-1 and TRBJ1-1; maybe TRBD1 (5 bases). Germline V CDR1 and CDR2: MNHNS, SASEGT. V was pared by 1 base and J by 4 bases, with 13 bases between. The CDR3 consists of 15 residues.

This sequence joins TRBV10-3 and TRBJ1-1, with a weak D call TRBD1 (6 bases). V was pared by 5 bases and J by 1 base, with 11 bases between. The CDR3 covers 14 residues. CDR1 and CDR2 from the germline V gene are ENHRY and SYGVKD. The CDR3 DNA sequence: TGTGCCATCAGTAGACAGGCCTCGAACACTGAAGCTTTCTTT. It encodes CAISRQASNTEAFF.

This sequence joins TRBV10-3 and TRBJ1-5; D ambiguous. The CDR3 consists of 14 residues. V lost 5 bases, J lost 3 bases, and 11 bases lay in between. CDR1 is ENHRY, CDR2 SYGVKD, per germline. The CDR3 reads CAISYDGSNQPQHF. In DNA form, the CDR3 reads TGTGCCATCAGTTATGACGGATCCAATCAGCCCCAGCATTTT.

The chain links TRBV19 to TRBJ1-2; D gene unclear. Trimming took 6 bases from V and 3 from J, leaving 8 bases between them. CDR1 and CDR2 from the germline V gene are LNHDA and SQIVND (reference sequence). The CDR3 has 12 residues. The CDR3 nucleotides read TGTGCCAGTAGCAAGGCAGACTATGGCTACACCTTC. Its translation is CASSKADYGYTF.